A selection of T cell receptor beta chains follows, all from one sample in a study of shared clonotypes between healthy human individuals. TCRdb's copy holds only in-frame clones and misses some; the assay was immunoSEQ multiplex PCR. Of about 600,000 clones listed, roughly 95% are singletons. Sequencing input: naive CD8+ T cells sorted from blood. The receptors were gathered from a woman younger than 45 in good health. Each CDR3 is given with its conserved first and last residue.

CASSASGAYNEKLFF | TRBJ1-4 | TRBV5-6
CASSLPGTRNEKLFF | TRBJ1-4 | TRBV28
CASSFGLTDTQYF | TRBJ2-3 | TRBV6-5
CASSYSSYNEQFF | TRBJ2-1 | TRBV6-5
CAISERAGEYNEQFF | TRBJ2-1 | TRBV10-3
CASSATRFYGYTF | TRBJ1-2 | TRBV9
CASSLPGNEQYF | . | TRBV5-6
CASSLVAGGLNEQYF | TRBJ2-7 | TRBV7-9
CASSYWSGPNEKLFF | TRBJ1-4 | TRBV6-5
CASSPGGLYNEQFF | TRBJ2-1 | TRBV7-9
CASRGVTDTQYF | TRBJ2-3 | TRBV9
CASSLKSSGNTIYF | TRBJ1-3 | TRBV13
CASSLGIGEVDEQYF | TRBJ2-7 | TRBV7-9
CASSSQGDEQFF | TRBJ2-1 | TRBV27
CAISDTSQETQYF | TRBJ2-5 | TRBV10-3
CASSLIAGGETQYF | TRBJ2-5 | TRBV27
CASSWGPPPDGYTF | TRBJ1-2 | TRBV19
CASSSVNGRAAYEQYF | TRBJ2-7 | TRBV7-8
CASSLAGNTEAFF | TRBJ1-1 | TRBV7-9
CASSEYSSGGSYEQYF | TRBJ2-7 | TRBV25-1
CASSLTSGIYEQYF | TRBJ2-7 | TRBV27
CASRQPSGYNEQFF | TRBJ2-1 | TRBV7-9
CSVGVTGELFF | TRBJ2-2 | TRBV29-1
CASSFSLGHELYF | TRBJ2-7 | TRBV28
CASSVAGVETQYF | TRBJ2-5 | TRBV9
CASSPGGQGYEQYF | TRBJ2-7 | TRBV27
CASSQERSEYSNQPQHF | TRBJ1-5 | TRBV4-1
CSVGQGDPYGYTF | TRBJ1-2 | TRBV29-1
CASSQEGIGDEKLFF | TRBJ1-4 | TRBV14
CASSEFSANDRQETQYF | TRBJ2-5 | TRBV2
CASRALKTGGGYNEQFF | TRBJ2-1 | TRBV9
CSGETNEQFF | TRBJ2-1 | TRBV29-1
CASNPGGLAGQFF | TRBJ2-1 | TRBV2
CASRRDSYEQYF | TRBJ2-7 | TRBV19
CASSLLAGYETQYF | TRBJ2-5 | TRBV7-9
CASSLAPLLAGWDRYNEQFF | TRBJ2-1 | TRBV5-1
CAKGTSETYEQYF | . | TRBV2
CASSLVFMGTLTGELFF | TRBJ2-2 | TRBV11-2
CASSFRVASAEAFF | TRBJ1-1 | TRBV13
CASSLHWSGGEAFF | TRBJ1-1 | TRBV27
CASSIGSRGTYEQYF | TRBJ2-7 | TRBV19
CASSLWGTGVSYEQYF | TRBJ2-7 | TRBV28
CASSDRVPYNEQFF | TRBJ2-1 | TRBV2
CASSKERAGGCNEQFF | TRBJ2-1 | TRBV21-1
CASSLRGGDGGYTF | TRBJ1-2 | TRBV28